The present entry profiles one TCR beta chain with its context. Its target is unknown. A read error may be the cause here, since a much bigger clone is one base away. The data originate from a study of response to subunit inactivated influenza vaccine. The study, taken as a whole, reports: Only a handful of new T cells, the authors suggested, are recruited with each seasonal influenza vaccination.

MiXCR was run by TCRdb on the RT-PCR reads, yielding one entry per CDR3 protein. The sample shows hundreds of thousands of distinct CDR3 sequences, about 10% of them seen only once. The V gene's germline CDR1 is SGHTA and CDR2 FQGNSA. This CDR3 region has 16 residues. The same specimen was also included in a second study, on T cells expressing NK-cell markers. That source reports: In generating TCR beta cDNA, 5'RACE template switching with UMIs was used.

V is TRBV7-2 and J is TRBJ1-1; tentatively, D is TRBD1 (5 bases). The TCR comes from a man in his fifties who received an inactivated influenza vaccine. The sequencing used PBMCs from blood, collected on the day of vaccination. CDR3 region: CDSSPKGLGRRDEAFF. The CDR3 DNA follows: TGTGACAGCAGCCCGAAGGGGTTGGGACGGAGGGATGAAGCTTTCTTT.